The 29 T cell receptor beta chains listed next were all sequenced from one sample in a study of shared T cell receptors in the human thymus. The assay was immunoSEQ multiplex PCR, and TCRdb's table has in-frame clones only and misses some. This sample has some 700,000 clones, with 85% to 90% found just once. Another study also made use of these data, one on human thymus T cells.

Sequenced material: thymocytes. The receptors shown here come from a boy under three years old with a congenital heart defect.

The CDR3: CASSYIGTGITGELFF. CDR3 bases: TGTGCCAGCAGTTACATAGGGACAGGGATAACCGGGGAGCTGTTTTTT. This rearrangement joins TRBV6-5 to TRBJ2-2, with 9 bases matching TRBD1. Germline CDR1 and CDR2: MNHEY and SVGAGI. This CDR3 has 16 residues. V trimming: 2 bases; J trimming: 5 bases; junction bases outside the gene matches: 6.

The chain is built from TRBV25-1 and TRBJ2-2; maybe TRBD1 (6 bases). Germline V gene data show CDR1 as MGHDK and CDR2 as SYGVNS. CDR3 length: 14 residues. Trimming took 5 bases from V and 5 from J, leaving 12 bases between them. DNA for the CDR3: TGTGCCAGCAGTTCACAGGGTCCAACCGGGGAGCTGTTTTTT. Translated, it gives CASSSQGPTGELFF.

The J gene is TRBJ2-7, the V gene TRBV4-2; TRBD2 is a possible D gene (6 bases). Trimming pared 4 bases from V and 7 bases from J, leaving 23 bases between. CDR1 and CDR2 from the germline V gene are LGHNA and YNFKEQ. This CDR3 is 16 amino acids long. The CDR3 here is CASSPKVEGTLQEQYF. DNA of the CDR3: TGTGCCAGCAGCCCCAAGGTGGAGGGGACCCTCCAGGAGCAGTACTTC.

The chain employs TRBV6-1 and TRBJ2-7, with D maybe TRBD2 (6 bases). CDR3 length: 15 residues. CDR1 MNHNS and CDR2 SASEGT come from the germline V gene. The V and J ends lost 6 bases and 0 bases respectively, with 15 bases between them. The CDR3 reads CASRGGESGSYEQYF. CDR3 in DNA: TGTGCCAGCAGAGGCGGGGAGTCGGGCTCCTACGAGCAGTACTTC.

The chain employs TRBV2 and TRBJ2-7, with D possibly being TRBD1 (6 bases). The CDR3 is 14 residues long. V was clipped by 8 bases and J by 3 bases, with 17 bases between them. Germline V gene lookup returns CDR1 SNHLY and CDR2 FYNNEI. This CDR3 is CASDLTGTHYEQYF. CDR3 DNA sequence: TGTGCCAGCGATCTAACAGGGACCCACTACGAGCAGTACTTC. The full variable domain, its missing parts supplied by reference TRBV2 and TRBJ2-7, is EPEVTQTPSHQVTQMGQEVILRCVPISNHLYFYWYRQILGQKVEFLVSFYNNEISEKSEIFDDQFSVERPDGSNFTLKIRSTKLEDSAMYFCASDLTGTHYEQYFGPGTRLTVT.

The CDR3 protein is CASSLEVAVETQYF. Here the CDR3 DNA reads TGTGCCAGCAGCTTAGAAGTGGCAGTAGAGACCCAGTACTTC. The rearrangement links TRBV11-2 to TRBJ2-5; no clear D gene. The V gene's germline CDR1 is SGHAT and CDR2 FQNNGV. The CDR3 has 14 amino acids. The V end was cut by 0 bases, the J end by 4 bases, with 9 bases between.

This sequence joins TRBV4-3 and TRBJ2-7, with 11 nucleotides matching TRBD2. The germline V gene encodes CDR1 LGHNA and CDR2 YSLEER. V dropped 0 bases and J dropped 0; count of bases not matched to a gene: 7. The CDR3 consists of 18 residues. The CDR3 sequence: CASSQDSGRATSSYEQYF. The CDR3 nucleotides read TGCGCCAGCAGCCAAGATAGCGGGAGGGCCACGAGCTCCTACGAGCAGTACTTC.

The chain links TRBV15 to TRBJ2-1; tentatively, D is TRBD2 (6 bases). The CDR3 extends over 16 amino acids. CDR1 and CDR2 from the germline V gene are LNHNV and YYDKDF (reference sequence). The V and J ends lost 0 bases and 7 bases respectively, with 16 bases between them. CDR3 sequence (DNA): TGTGCCACCAGCAGAGATAGGAGGGAGTCTCGGAATGAGCAGTTCTTC. Amino acids: CATSRDRRESRNEQFF.

DNA of the CDR3: TGTGCCAGCAGTGATCCCTACTCCCCACTCTCCTACGAGCAGTACTTC. Amino acid sequence: CASSDPYSPLSYEQYF. This chain connects TRBV25-1 to TRBJ2-7; D is unresolved. Germline V lookup: CDR1 MGHDK, CDR2 SYGVNS. V was trimmed by 3 bases and J by 0 bases, leaving 15 bases between them. The CDR3 runs 16 residues.

The V and J genes are TRBV11-3 and TRBJ2-7, with TRBD2 as a possible D gene (5 bases). This CDR3 has 14 residues. Germline loops: CDR1 SGHNT, CDR2 YENEEA. The V end was cut by 2 bases, the J end by 5 bases, with 13 bases between. CDR3 protein: CASSLYSVTNEQYF. In DNA, the CDR3 is TGTGCCAGCAGCTTATATAGCGTTACAAACGAGCAGTACTTC.

The rearrangement links TRBV5-5 to TRBJ1-5; 9 nucleotides align to TRBD1. CDR1 and CDR2 (germline): SGHKS, YYEKEE (reference sequence). The ends lost 3 bases at V and 7 bases at J; junction bases unmatched: 8. The CDR3 is 15 residues long. The CDR3 region is CASSSGQGTGQPQHF. Written as DNA, the CDR3 is TGTGCCAGCAGCTCCGGACAGGGGACGGGACAGCCCCAGCATTTT.

The V call is TRBV29-1, the J call TRBJ2-2, with TRBD2 as a possible D gene (5 bases). The germline gives CDR1 SQVTM, CDR2 ANQGSEA. The CDR3 consists of 12 residues. Trimming left V 6 bases short and J 6 bases short, with 11 bases between. The CDR3 protein is CSVGSVPGELFF. The CDR3 DNA reads as TGCAGCGTAGGTAGCGTCCCCGGGGAGCTGTTTTTT.

This clone was counted a single time. V and J are TRBV7-3 and TRBJ2-2; a possible D gene is TRBD1 (5 bases). The V gene's germline CDR1 is SGHTA and CDR2 FQGTGA. V was pared by 4 bases and J by 1 base, with 10 bases between. CDR3 length: 15 amino acids. The CDR3 region has the DNA TGTGCCAGCAGCTCCTTGGGGCGGAACACCGGGGAGCTGTTTTTT. This codes for CASSSLGRNTGELFF. The full variable domain, rest sourced from reference TRBV7-3 and TRBJ2-2, is GAGVSQTPSNKVTEKGKYVELRCDPISGHTALYWYRQSLGQGPEFLIYFQGTGAADDSGLPNDRFFAVRPEGSVSTLKIQRTERGDSAVYLCASSSLGRNTGELFFGEGSRLTVL.

V usage is TRBV19 and J usage is TRBJ2-3; 11 bases are a match to TRBD1. CDR3 length: 17 residues. Germline assignment: CDR1 LNHDA and CDR2 SQIVND (reference sequence). J lost 0 bases, V lost 3 bases, and 5 bases had no gene match. CDR3 sequence reads: CASSMGTGGNSTDTQYF. For the CDR3, the DNA is TGTGCCAGTAGTATGGGGACAGGGGGGAATAGCACAGATACGCAGTATTTT.

The V gene is TRBV4-2, the J gene TRBJ1-2, with D unclear. The CDR3 spans 16 residues. V was cut by 1 base and J by 6 bases, with 18 bases left in between. Per the germline V gene, CDR1 is LGHNA and CDR2 is YNFKEQ. The CDR3 bases are TGTGCCAGCAGCCAAGTTGGGGAGTCGGAACCGAATGGCTACACCTTC. Amino acid sequence: CASSQVGESEPNGYTF.

V usage is TRBV19 and J usage is TRBJ2-6, with D possibly matching TRBD2 (5 bases). With 7 bases removed from V and 0 bases from J, the gap between germline ends came to 16 bases. CDR1 is LNHDA, CDR2 SQIVND, per germline (reference sequence). This CDR3 contains 17 residues. DNA for the CDR3: TGTGCCAGTATAATGGCGGGCAGCCTCTCTGGGGCCAACGTCCTGACTTTC. This sequence encodes CASIMAGSLSGANVLTF.

The CDR3 sequence is CASALDPGTDTQYF. The CDR3, as DNA: TGCGCCAGCGCCCTAGATCCCGGCACAGATACGCAGTATTTT. The chain carries TRBV10-1 and TRBJ2-3, with D uncertain. The V and J ends lost 8 bases and 1 base respectively, with 13 bases between them. The CDR3 is made up of 14 amino acids. Germline CDR1 reads WNHNN; CDR2 reads SYGVQD (reference sequence).

Details on this clone: Distinct nucleotide sequences in the sample also encode this CDR3. The chain combines TRBV4-1 with TRBJ1-1; D gene uncertain. V shed 4 bases and J shed 1 base, with 7 bases lying between them. The CDR3 is 13 residues long. Germline CDR1 and CDR2: MGHRA and YSYEKL. The CDR3 here is CASSPSGNTEAFF. The CDR3 nucleotides read TGCGCCAGCAGCCCCTCGGGGAACACTGAAGCTTTCTTT.

The J gene is TRBJ1-5, the V gene TRBV7-8; no firm D call. The CDR3 extends over 15 amino acids. Per the germline V gene, CDR1 is SGHVS and CDR2 is FQNEAQ. Deletions cut 3 bases from V and 2 bases from J, with 11 bases between. CDR3 in DNA: TGTGCCAGCAGCTTGCGGGGTTCAGGCAATCAGCCCCAGCATTTT. Amino acid sequence: CASSLRGSGNQPQHF.

The CDR3 loop reads CASSPGLATITVRADTQYF. The CDR3 nucleotides read TGTGCCAGCAGTCCGGGACTAGCGACAATAACGGTGCGAGCAGATACGCAGTATTTT. This chain uses TRBV11-1 with TRBJ2-3, with TRBD2 identical over 10 bases. After removal of 6 bases from V and 4 bases from J, the junction contained 19 bases not matched to a gene. This CDR3 contains 19 residues. In germline, CDR1 is SGHAT, CDR2 FQDESV (reference sequence).

The chain links TRBV5-4 to TRBJ1-2, with 7 bases identical to TRBD1. The CDR3 spans 14 residues. The V segment lost 4 bases and the J segment 1 base; nucleotides outside the gene matches: 4. Germline V gene sequence: CDR1 SGHNT, CDR2 YYREEE (reference sequence). The CDR3 region is CASSERQGNYGYTF. The CDR3 DNA follows: TGTGCCAGCAGCGAACGACAGGGTAACTATGGCTACACCTTC.

The gene calls are TRBV9 and TRBJ2-1; TRBD2 aligns across 10 bases. The germline gives CDR1 SGDLS, CDR2 YYNGEE. The CDR3 consists of 20 residues. The ends lost 0 bases at V and 7 bases at J; junction bases unmatched: 19. The CDR3 region is CASSVGSEAGGPLRGNEQFF. CDR3 bases: TGTGCCAGCAGCGTAGGGTCGGAAGCGGGAGGGCCCCTACGTGGAAATGAGCAGTTCTTC.

The chain employs TRBV19 and TRBJ2-2, with D perhaps matching TRBD1 (6 bases). Germline CDR1 reads LNHDA; CDR2 reads SQIVND (reference sequence). The ends were cut back, 6 bases at V and 5 bases at J, with 25 bases in the middle. The CDR3 length is 18 residues. The CDR3 is CASRKCRTGTPSTGELFF. CDR3 nucleotide sequence: TGTGCCAGTAGAAAGTGCCGTACAGGGACGCCCTCGACCGGGGAGCTGTTTTTT.

The genes are TRBV4-2 and TRBJ2-1, with 9 bases matching TRBD2. Germline trimming cut 0 bases from V and 0 bases from J; bases unmatched to any gene: 12. Germline V gene lookup returns CDR1 LGHNA and CDR2 YNFKEQ. The CDR3 is 20 amino acids. The CDR3 DNA sequence: TGTGCCAGCAGCCAAGATGGGCTAGCGGGATCCAAGAGCTCCTACAATGAGCAGTTCTTC. This sequence encodes CASSQDGLAGSKSSYNEQFF.

The gene calls are TRBV11-2 and TRBJ1-1, with TRBD1 matching over 10 bases. The V and J ends lost 7 bases and 5 bases, in that order; junction bases with no gene match: 4. This CDR3 spans 13 amino acids. Germline V gives CDR1 SGHAT, CDR2 FQNNGV. The CDR3 DNA follows: TGTGCCAGCACGGACAGGGGGGAGACTGAAGCTTTCTTT. This gives the protein CASTDRGETEAFF.

This chain joins TRBV13 and TRBJ1-1; D remains unclear. V was trimmed by 0 bases and J by 2 bases, leaving 7 bases between them. Germline V gives CDR1 PRHDT, CDR2 FYEKMQ (reference sequence). This CDR3 contains 14 residues. Here the CDR3 reads CASSLGAVNTEAFF. The CDR3 DNA reads TGTGCCAGCAGCTTAGGCGCGGTAAACACTGAAGCTTTCTTT. The full variable domain, its missing parts supplied by reference TRBV13 and TRBJ1-1, is AAGVIQSPRHLIKEKRETATLKCYPIPRHDTVYWYQQGPGQDPQFLISFYEKMQSDKGSIPDRFSAQQFSDYHSELNMSSLELGDSALYFCASSLGAVNTEAFFGQGTRLTVV.

V usage is TRBV18 and J usage is TRBJ2-5, with 12 bases lining up with TRBD2. CDR1 KGHSH and CDR2 LQKENI come from the germline V gene. V was clipped by 0 bases and J by 5 bases; unmatched bases: 10. The CDR3 has 18 amino acids. The CDR3 DNA is TGTGCCAGCTCACCACCGTTACCTTGGACTAGCGGGAATGAGACCCAGTACTTC. Translation: CASSPPLPWTSGNETQYF.

The CDR3 coding sequence is TGTGCCAGCAGCTTGGAGCGGGAGTCCTACGAGCAGTACTTC. Its protein product is CASSLERESYEQYF. V and J are TRBV5-6 and TRBJ2-7, with 8 bases identical to TRBD2. Germline CDR1 is SGHDT and CDR2 is YYEEEE. J lost 1 base, V lost 0 bases, and 0 bases had no gene match. This CDR3 region has 14 residues.

The rearrangement uses TRBV27 and TRBJ2-5, with a weak D call TRBD1 (5 bases). From germline, CDR1 is MNHEY and CDR2 SMNVEV (reference sequence). The CDR3 has 13 residues. Between the trimmed V and J ends, which lost 4 bases and 3 bases, there was a span of 9 bases. CDR3 region: CASSSQGKETQYF. DNA of the CDR3: TGTGCCAGCAGTTCCCAGGGTAAAGAGACCCAGTACTTC.